The clone carrying this TCR beta chain was seen a few times. The data derive from a study of blood T cell repertoires in COVID-19. Study details: Sites across the United States, Italy and Spain contributed samples from acute and convalescent COVID-19. T cells, B-cell-depleted T cells, or PBMCs provided the cDNA or gDNA that served as material.

Some clones are missing from TCRdb's copy, which holds only in-frame ones; the method was immunoSEQ multiplex PCR. The sample carries more than 90,000 clones, 85% recorded once. The CDR3 totals 14 residues. V was clipped by 0 bases and J by 5 bases, with 9 bases between them. The germline gives CDR1 SGHRS, CDR2 YFSETQ. The source is a woman in her 70s with active or convalescent COVID-19. Sequencing input: peripheral blood. This rearrangement joins TRBV5-1 to TRBJ2-1; D not certain. The DNA for the CDR3 is TGCGCCAGCAGCTTGGAAAACTATGACAATGAGCAGTTCTTC. This sequence encodes CASSLENYDNEQFF.